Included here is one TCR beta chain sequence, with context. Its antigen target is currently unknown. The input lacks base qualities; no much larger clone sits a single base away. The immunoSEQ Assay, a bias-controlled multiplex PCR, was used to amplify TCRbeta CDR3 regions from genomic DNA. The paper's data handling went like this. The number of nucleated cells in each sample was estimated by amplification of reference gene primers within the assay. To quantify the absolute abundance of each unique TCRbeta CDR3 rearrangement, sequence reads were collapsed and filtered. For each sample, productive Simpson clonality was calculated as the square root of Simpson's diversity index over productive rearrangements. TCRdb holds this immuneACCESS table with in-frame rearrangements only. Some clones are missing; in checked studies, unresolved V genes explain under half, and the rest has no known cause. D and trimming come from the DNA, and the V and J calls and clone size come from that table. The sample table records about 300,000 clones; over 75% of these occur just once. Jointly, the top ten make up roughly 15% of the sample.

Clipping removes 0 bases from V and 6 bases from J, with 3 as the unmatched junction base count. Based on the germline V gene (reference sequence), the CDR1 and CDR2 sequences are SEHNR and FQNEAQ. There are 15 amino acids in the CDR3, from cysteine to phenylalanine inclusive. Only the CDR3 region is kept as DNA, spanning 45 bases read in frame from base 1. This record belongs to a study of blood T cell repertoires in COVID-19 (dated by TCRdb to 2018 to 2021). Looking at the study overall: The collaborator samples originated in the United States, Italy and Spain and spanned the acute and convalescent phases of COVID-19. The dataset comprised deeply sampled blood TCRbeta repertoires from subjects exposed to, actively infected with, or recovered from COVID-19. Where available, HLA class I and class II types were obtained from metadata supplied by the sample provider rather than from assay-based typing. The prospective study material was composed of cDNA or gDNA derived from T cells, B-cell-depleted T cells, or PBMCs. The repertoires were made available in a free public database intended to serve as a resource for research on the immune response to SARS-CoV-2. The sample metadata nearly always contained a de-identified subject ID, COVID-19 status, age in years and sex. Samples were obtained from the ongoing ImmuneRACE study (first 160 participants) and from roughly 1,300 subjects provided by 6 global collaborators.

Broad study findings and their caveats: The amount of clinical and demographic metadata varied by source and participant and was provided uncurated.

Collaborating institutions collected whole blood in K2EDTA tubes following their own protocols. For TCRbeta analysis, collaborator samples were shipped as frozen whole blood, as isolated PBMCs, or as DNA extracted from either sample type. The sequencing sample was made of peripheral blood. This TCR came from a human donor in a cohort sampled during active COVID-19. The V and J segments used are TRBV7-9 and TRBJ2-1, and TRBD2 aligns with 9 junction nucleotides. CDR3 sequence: CASSLASGSRNEQFF. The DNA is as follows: TGTGCCAGCAGCTTAGCTAGCGGGAGTCGCAATGAGCAGTTCTTC.